What follows are 19 T cell receptor beta chains derived from one specimen sequenced in a study of T cell repertoires in cytomegalovirus infection. TCRdb re-called the reads through MiXCR, storing one row per CDR3 protein. This repertoire shows over 85,000 distinct CDR3 sequences, 16% found once; its top ten account for roughly 8%. The sample consisted of PBMCs. Receptor source: a human donor in good health (CMV status not recorded). Some clones in this sample may be carry-over from other donors' samples.

V and J are TRBV5-1 and TRBJ2-3; the D gene is possibly TRBD2 (7 bases). Germline V gene sequence: CDR1 SGHRS, CDR2 YFSETQ. This CDR3 has 15 amino acids. Trimming pared 4 bases from V and 0 bases from J, leaving 12 bases between. As DNA, the CDR3 is TGCGCCAGCAGCGGCGGGGGCCTTAGCACAGATACGCAGTATTTT. This encodes CASSGGGLSTDTQYF.

The table lists this clonotype with many counts. The chain is built from TRBV7-2 and TRBJ2-5; 9 bases match TRBD2. The J segment lost 5 bases and the V segment lost 5 bases, leaving 6 bases of the junction unmatched. CDR1 is SGHTA and CDR2 is FQGNSA in the germline V gene. The length of the CDR3 is 14 residues. For the CDR3, the DNA is TGTGCCAGCAGCCCCGGGACTAGCCTGGAGACCCAGTACTTC. As protein: CASSPGTSLETQYF.

Ten or more counts support this clonotype. The chain is built from TRBV2 and TRBJ1-5; TRBD1 matches at 9 bases. Losses at the gene ends were 7 bases for V and 6 bases for J; bases not matched to a gene: 10. CDR3 length equals 15 residues. The germline CDR1 and CDR2 sequences are SNHLY and FYNNEI. The DNA of the CDR3 is TGTGCCAGCACCCAGGGACAGGGTACCTTTCAGCCCCAGCATTTT. This encodes CASTQGQGTFQPQHF.

The gene calls are TRBV7-2 and TRBJ2-3; tentatively, D is TRBD1 (6 bases). CDR1 and CDR2 from the germline V gene are SGHTA and FQGNSA. V gave up 5 bases and J gave up 1 base, with 19 bases separating them. The CDR3 length is 17 residues. The CDR3 sequence is CASSIVSGEIGTDTQYF. In nucleotides, the CDR3 is TGTGCCAGCAGCATTGTTTCAGGGGAAATAGGCACAGATACGCAGTATTTT.

This clonotype was recorded many times. This chain uses TRBV7-3 with TRBJ2-7; no reliable D call. The CDR3 has 14 residues. Trimming shortened V by 7 bases and J by 2 bases, and 15 bases separated the two germline ends. CDR1 and CDR2 from the germline V gene are SGHTA and FQGTGA. The CDR3: CASIRWAPTYEQYF. Here the CDR3 DNA reads TGTGCCAGCATCCGATGGGCCCCAACCTACGAGCAGTACTTC.

The sample holds a few counts of this clonotype. This rearrangement joins TRBV11-1 to TRBJ2-7, with D perhaps TRBD1 (6 bases). Germline CDR1 is SGHAT and CDR2 is FQDESV (reference sequence). Between the trimmed V and J ends, which lost 4 bases and 0 bases, there was a span of 10 bases. CDR3 length: 14 residues. CDR3 amino acids: CASSSDRSSYEQYF. As DNA, the CDR3 is TGTGCCAGCAGCTCCGACAGGAGCTCCTACGAGCAGTACTTC.

This clonotype was counted ten times or more. V is TRBV10-3 and J is TRBJ1-6, with D possibly matching TRBD1 (5 bases). This CDR3 comprises 14 residues. V lost 5 bases, J lost 6 bases, and 11 bases lay in between. The germline gives CDR1 ENHRY, CDR2 SYGVKD. The DNA of the CDR3 is TGTGCCATCAGTCAGGGAACCCCTAATTCACCCCTCCACTTT. Translated: CAISQGTPNSPLHF.

This clonotype was observed a handful of times. At one end, the junction sequence differs from germline, possibly due to a read error. This chain joins TRBV5-3 and TRBJ2-7; D gene unclear. TRBV5-3 carries the ORF label, with uncertain function. The CDR3 totals 13 residues. The CDR3 reads CASSFNRNSEQYF. Written as DNA, the CDR3 is TGTGCCAGCAGCTTCAACAGAAACTCCGAGCAGTACTTC.

The chain links TRBV28 to TRBJ2-2; 8 positions match TRBD1. The CDR3 length is 15 residues. CDR1 and CDR2 from the germline V gene are MDHEN and SYDVKM. J was trimmed by 1 base and V by 5 bases; bases with no gene match: 3. The CDR3, as DNA: TGTGCCAGCAGTCCAGGGGGCGAGAACACCGGGGAGCTGTTTTTT. This translates into CASSPGGENTGELFF.

This chain links TRBV20-1 with TRBJ2-7, with D perhaps matching TRBD1 (5 bases). The CDR3 covers 14 residues. Trimming cost V 2 bases and J 1 base, with 12 bases left between them. CDR1 and CDR2 (germline): DFQATT, SNEGSKA (reference sequence). The CDR3 loop is CSARSRERSYEQYF. In DNA, the CDR3 is TGCAGTGCTAGAAGCAGGGAACGGTCCTACGAGCAGTACTTC.

The table lists this clonotype with a few counts. The chain joins TRBV11-1 to TRBJ1-1; the match to TRBD1 covers 7 bases. V dropped 5 bases and J dropped 1; count of bases not matched to a gene: 10. CDR3 size: 16 residues. CDR1 SGHAT and CDR2 FQDESV come from the germline V gene (reference sequence). The CDR3: CASSLYPTGRNTEAFF. In nucleotides, the CDR3 is TGTGCCAGCAGCCTTTATCCGACAGGGCGGAACACTGAAGCTTTCTTT. Complete variable domain (other parts from reference TRBV11-1 and TRBJ1-1): EAEVAQSPRYKITEKSQAVAFWCDPISGHATLYWYRQILGQGPELLVQFQDESVVDDSQLPKDRFSAERLKGVDSTLKIQPAELGDSAMYLCASSLYPTGRNTEAFFGQGTRLTVV.

On this clonotype: This could be a read error, since a much larger clone is one nucleotide away. The rearrangement links TRBV7-2 to TRBJ1-4; 9 bases fit TRBD1. The CDR3 consists of 14 residues. The germline V gene encodes CDR1 SGHTA and CDR2 FQGNSA. The chain's CDR3 is CASSFDRGDERLFF. The CDR3 DNA follows: TGTGCCAGCAGCTTCGACAGGGGGGATGAAAGACTGTTTTTT. The variable domain in full, completed from reference TRBV7-2 and TRBJ1-4, reads GAGVSQSPSNKVTEKGKDVELRCDPISGHTALYWYRQSLGQGLEFLIYFQGNSAPDKSGLPSDRFSAERTGGSVSTLTIQRTQQEDSAVYLCASSFDRGDERLFFGSGTQLSVL.

This chain links TRBV19 with TRBJ2-7; TRBD1 agrees at 7 bases. Trimming took 4 bases from V and 5 from J; bases not matched to a gene: 5. There are 13 residues in the CDR3. Germline CDR1 is LNHDA and CDR2 is SQIVND (reference sequence). The CDR3 coding sequence is TGTGCCAGTAGTACGACAGGGTTCGACGAGCAGTACTTC. It translates to CASSTTGFDEQYF. Looking up the rest from reference TRBV19 and TRBJ2-7 gives the full variable domain: DGGITQSPKYLFRKEGQNVTLSCEQNLNHDAMYWYRQDPGQGLRLIYYSQIVNDFQKGDIAEGYSVSREKKESFPLTVTSAQKNPTAFYLCASSTTGFDEQYFGPGTRLTVT.

Only a few counts were recorded for this clonotype. This sequence joins TRBV28 and TRBJ1-2; D gene unclear. This CDR3 comprises 11 residues. The V gene lost 7 bases and the J gene lost 5 bases, with 8 bases spanning the gap. Germline V gene sequence: CDR1 MDHEN, CDR2 SYDVKM. CDR3 nucleotides: TGTGCCAGCAAGGAGAATTATGGCTACACCTTC. Encoded protein: CASKENYGYTF.

This rearrangement joins TRBV7-3 to TRBJ1-1; tentative D call: TRBD1 (5 bases). Germline-derived CDR1 and CDR2 are SGHTA and FQGTGA. The germline V and J ends were trimmed by 1 base and 5 bases, with 11 bases remaining between them. CDR3 length: 14 residues. CDR3 DNA sequence: TGTGCCAGCAGCTTAATAGGGGCCGGGACTGAAGCTTTCTTT. It is translated as CASSLIGAGTEAFF.

This clonotype was seen repeatedly, ten times or more. This chain connects TRBV27 to TRBJ1-2; D is uncertain. The CDR3 runs to 13 residues. Germline CDR1 and CDR2: MNHEY and SMNVEV (reference sequence). Trimming pared 6 bases from V and 8 bases from J, leaving 16 bases between. The CDR3 region has the DNA TGTGCCAGCAGGAAGAGATACCACGTGGGCTACACCTTC. The encoded protein is CASRKRYHVGYTF.

The table lists this clonotype with many counts. V usage is TRBV7-2 and J usage is TRBJ1-1, with 8 bases aligning to TRBD1. The CDR3 consists of 15 residues. CDR1 SGHTA and CDR2 FQGNSA come from the germline V gene. Trimming removed 5 bases from V and 5 bases from J; junction bases left unmatched: 10. CDR3: CASSPSTGAGTEAFF. CDR3 nucleotides: TGTGCCAGCAGCCCTTCGACAGGGGCAGGGACTGAAGCTTTCTTT. Full variable domain (remainder filled in from reference TRBV7-2 and TRBJ1-1): GAGVSQSPSNKVTEKGKDVELRCDPISGHTALYWYRQSLGQGLEFLIYFQGNSAPDKSGLPSDRFSAERTGGSVSTLTIQRTQQEDSAVYLCASSPSTGAGTEAFFGQGTRLTVV.

This clonotype has a count of ten or more. The chain recombines TRBV7-6 with TRBJ1-5, with D possibly matching TRBD1 (5 bases). The CDR3 has 13 amino acids. V lost 5 bases and J lost 4, with 9 bases in between. Germline lookup yields CDR1 SGHVS and CDR2 FNYEAQ. CDR3 DNA: TGTGCCAGCAGCCCGGACATGAATCAGCCCCAGCATTTT. Its protein product is CASSPDMNQPQHF.

This clonotype showed up many times. The chain uses TRBV28 and TRBJ1-5; D is undetermined. CDR1 MDHEN and CDR2 SYDVKM come from the germline V gene. The V and J ends lost 3 bases and 1 base respectively, with 13 bases between them. This CDR3 comprises 16 residues. This CDR3 reads CASSFQDRASNQPQHF. The CDR3 DNA sequence: TGTGCCAGCAGTTTCCAAGACCGGGCCAGCAATCAGCCCCAGCATTTT.